This T cell receptor (beta chain) comes out of a study of T cell responses to AZD1222 COVID-19 vaccine. Study-level results: Only 5 or 6 individuals given AZD1222 were seropositive at baseline. Distributed over spike, vaccine-associated CD4 TCRs predominated at 160-218 and 743-854. Recipients of two AZD1222 doses showed rising Spike-specific TCR breadth and depth.

Assay: immunoSEQ multiplex PCR; the TCRdb copy retains only in-frame clones and omits some. The sample lists about 160,000 clones, approximately 90% occurring once. This CDR3 comprises 18 residues. The V segment lost 2 bases and the J segment 4 bases; nucleotides outside the gene matches: 11. Germline CDR1 reads LGHDT; CDR2 reads YNNKEL (reference sequence). For this clone: What it recognizes is unknown.

The sequencing used peripheral blood, collected 28 days after the second AZD1222 dose. The source of this sequence is an adult who received the AZD1222 COVID-19 vaccine. V and J are TRBV3-1 (or the pseudogene TRBV3-2) and TRBJ2-5; TRBD2 aligns across 12 bases. CDR3 amino acids: CASSQFGTSGGRGETQYF. In nucleotides, the CDR3 is TGTGCCAGCAGCCAATTCGGCACTAGCGGGGGGCGAGGAGAGACCCAGTACTTC.